This paragraph reports one T cell receptor beta chain. The antigen it binds to is not known. No qualities accompany the bases; no much larger clone lies one base away. Thawed unstimulated PBMCs were stained for CD3, CD4 and CD8 and FACS-sorted into CD3+CD4+ and CD3+CD8+ populations. All 8 studied subjects were randomized to immunosuppression withdrawal. Genomic DNA was isolated with the Qiagen DNeasy Blood and Tissue Kit. The sample is drawn from a study of T cell clones after liver transplantation (dated by TCRdb to between 2017 and 2020). For the study in its entirety: The samples were obtained from ITN030ST, a randomized trial that attempted immunosuppression withdrawal within 2 years after liver transplantation. Donor-reactive T cell clones were identified by TCRbeta sequencing following a pre-transplant mixed lymphocyte reaction and were subsequently tracked in post-transplant blood. As an antigen-independent comparator for the donor-reactive sequences, third party-reactive TCRbeta sequences from pre-transplant MLRs were identified as well. Of the eight recipients, a few were HCV-positive, while the remaining recipients had been transplanted for non-autoimmune, non-viral indications. Subjects received no induction therapy and standard immunosuppression until randomization at 12-24 months post-transplant. To count as tolerant, a recipient had to stay completely off immunosuppression for at least one year without liver enzymes climbing beyond twice the upper limit of normal. Blood samples were collected pre-transplant, pre-randomization before withdrawal, and post-randomization after either full withdrawal or failed withdrawal. The studied cohort comprised 8 liver transplant recipients, 3 classified as tolerant and 5 as non-tolerant. The full study reports these points: Without allograft tissue specimens, donor-reactive T cells may have migrated into the graft rather than being deleted. When repertoire turnover was taken into account, detection of donor-reactive sequences was significantly reduced in 7 of 8 subjects for CD4 and in 8 of 8 subjects for CD8. Low numbers of available donor cells limited the measurable donor-reactive repertoire in two subjects. Donor-reactive sequences declined more than third party-reactive ones, suggesting partial antigen-specific deletion unrelated to withdrawal success. A significant post-transplant decrease in circulating donor-reactive CD4 TCRbeta sequences was observed in 5 of 8 subjects, irrespective of tolerance or HCV status. The conclusions were considered preliminary, being limited by small, heterogeneous patient numbers and non-standardized post-transplant time points.

High-throughput TCRbeta CDR3 sequencing of frozen genomic DNA was performed by immunoSEQ, with PCR amplification, mapping, bias correction and internal controls included. On the authors' methods: Only productive rearrangements were retained, with each unique TCRbeta sequence defined by its CDR3 nucleotide sequence together with its V and J gene. For classification of a sequence as donor-reactive, at least 5-fold expansion in CFSE-low cells relative to unstimulated pre-transplant cells and a frequency of at least 0.01% were required. Per-subject minimum frequency thresholds, based on the lowest-template unstimulated sample, ensured at least 90% detection power. Repertoire turnover was measured by Jensen-Shannon divergence between the top 1000 TCRbeta sequences post- and pre-transplant. Changes in detection of donor-reactive sequences were tested with two-sided Fisher's exact tests. TCRdb took this table from immuneACCESS and kept in-frame rearrangements with V and J called. Such tables lack part of the clones; where checked against another copy, unresolved V genes explain under half of the gap, and the rest is unexplained. V and J calls and clone size come straight from that table; D and trimming were deduced from the DNA. The sample table contains over 50,000 clones; only one count was recorded for roughly nine tenths of them. The top ten constitute approximately 15% of the sample.

The source is a human patient who received a liver transplant. Some T cells present after a transplant may be cells of the graft donor. The sequences come from CD8+ T cells from blood, collected 12 months after liver transplant.

The DNA sequence is as follows: TGTGCCAGCAGCCAGGGACTAGGGGCAGGAGATGAGCAGTTCTTC. It encodes CASSQGLGAGDEQFF. Recombination linked TRBV7-9 to TRBJ2-1; 8 bases in between match TRBD2. In the germline V gene (reference sequence), CDR1 corresponds to SEHNR and CDR2 to FQNEAQ. There are 15 amino acids in the CDR3, from cysteine to phenylalanine inclusive. Only CDR3 DNA remains: 45 bases, in frame from the first base. V is trimmed back by 5 bases and J by 8 bases, and the junction contains 11 bases that no gene match accounts for.